This T cell receptor (beta chain) was recovered during a study of T cells in Graves' hyperthyroidism and ophthalmopathy. This clonotype was detected ten times or more. Subjects aged 18 to 65 presented with newly diagnosed hyperthyroidism of less than 2 months' duration. TCR beta CDR3 regions were amplified from RNA. Using the HTBI primer set, a first-round RT-PCR was run on the TCR CDR3. TCRdb re-called the multiplex PCR reads through MiXCR, storing one row per CDR3 protein. The sample lists around 520,000 distinct CDR3 sequences, over 13% occurring once. The CDR3 contains 14 residues. V gave up 4 bases and J gave up 0 bases; unmatched junction bases: 3. The germline gives CDR1 SGHRS, CDR2 YFSETQ.

The TCR comes from a woman younger than 35 with Graves' hyperthyroidism. The specimen sequenced was blood. This chain connects TRBV5-1 to TRBJ1-2, with 7 bases matching TRBD1. CDR3 in amino acids: CASSRGTANYGYTF. CDR3 DNA: TGCGCCAGCAGCCGGGGGACAGCTAACTATGGCTACACCTTC. The variable domain in full, with the rest retrieved from reference TRBV5-1 and TRBJ1-2, is KAGVTQTPRYLIKTRGQQVTLSCSPISGHRSVSWYQQTPGQGLQFLFEYFSETQRNKGNFPGRFSGRQFSNSRSEMNVSTLELGDSALYLCASSRGTANYGYTFGSGTRLTVV.